The T cell receptor (beta chain) described here comes from a study of CD8 T cells in Susac syndrome. Study results and caveats: The authors acknowledged that the study's TCR sequencing and HLA analysis involved relatively few individuals. Clonal expansion was not seen in any Susac syndrome CD4+ T cell repertoire.

Isolation of CD8+ and CD4+ T cells was performed negatively, whereas enrichment of TEMRA cells was done by FACS. As for this clonotype: Its target is unknown.

Random hexamers primed reverse transcription of roughly 0.5 to 1 ug RNA. The method of amplification for TCR beta CDR3 was immunoSEQ multiplex PCR, covering 54 Vbeta and 13 Jbeta. From the immunoSEQ multiplex PCR reads, TCRdb called clonotypes with MiXCR, one entry per CDR3 protein. The sample lists about 140,000 distinct CDR3 sequences, around 95% seen once, with 0.14% in the top ten. The material sequenced was CD4+ T cells from PBMCs. This sequence originates from a human donor with Susac syndrome.

CDR3 sequence (DNA): TGCGCCAGCAGCCAAGACCACAATGAGCAGTTCTTC. Its protein product is CASSQDHNEQFF. This rearrangement joins TRBV4-3 to TRBJ2-1; D uncertain. V gave up 0 bases and J gave up 5 bases, with 2 bases separating them. The CDR3 runs 12 residues. Germline CDR1 reads LGHNA; CDR2 reads YSLEER.